This passage covers 30 T cell receptor beta chains from one sample sequenced in a study of blood T cells in healthy people across ages. The authors ran a second PCR of roughly 6 to 12 cycles using a sample-barcoded 5' primer and a J-beta primer mix. Each CDR3 protein is one row after TCRdb ran MiXCR on the 5' RACE reads. Seen here are hundreds of thousands of distinct CDR3 sequences, under 50% observed once, and the top ten hold roughly an eighth. The specimen was blood. The receptors derive from a man younger than 40 in good health.

The rearrangement uses TRBV15 and TRBJ2-2, with 8 nucleotides matching TRBD2. The ends lost 0 bases at V and 7 bases at J; junction bases unmatched: 10. Germline values: CDR1 LNHNV, CDR2 YYDKDF (reference sequence). The CDR3 has 17 amino acids. The CDR3 coding sequence is TGTGCCACCAGCAGAGAAATAGGGACTAGTTCGGACGGGGAGCTGTTTTTT. Its protein is CATSREIGTSSDGELFF.

V gene TRBV7-2 combines with J gene TRBJ2-1, with 8 bases that match TRBD1. Germline V gene sequence: CDR1 SGHTA, CDR2 FQGNSA. After removal of 7 bases from V and 6 bases from J, the junction contained 11 bases not matched to a gene. The CDR3 extends over 15 amino acids. The CDR3 nucleotides read TGTGCCAGCATCCAAGAATCCACAGGGGGCAATGAGCAGTTCTTC. Translating it yields CASIQESTGGNEQFF.

This clonotype occurred a few times. The rearrangement uses TRBV29-1 and TRBJ2-7; D may be TRBD2 (5 bases). Germline-derived CDR1 and CDR2 are SQVTM and ANQGSEA. V shed 6 bases and J shed 2 bases, with 14 bases lying between them. CDR3 length equals 13 residues. The CDR3 reads CSVLLKGAYEQYF. CDR3 in DNA: TGCAGCGTCCTTCTAAAGGGAGCCTACGAGCAGTACTTC.

This clonotype was detected only a few times. The chain combines TRBV10-3 with TRBJ2-7; 8 bases map to TRBD1. The junction had 6 bases not matched to a gene; V was cut back by 3 bases and J by 2 bases. Germline CDR1 reads ENHRY; CDR2 reads SYGVKD. This CDR3 has 15 residues. CDR3 DNA: TGTGCCATCAGTGATACCCCGACAGGGGCCTACGAGCAGTACTTC. Protein: CAISDTPTGAYEQYF.

The chain uses TRBV4-1 and TRBJ2-4; TRBD2 aligns across 14 bases. The CDR3 length is 18 residues. Trimming removed 4 bases from V and 4 bases from J; junction bases left unmatched: 9. Germline CDR1 MGHRA, CDR2 YSYEKL. CDR3 loop: CASSPGTSGGRPKNIQYF. The CDR3 region has the DNA TGCGCCAGCAGCCCTGGGACTAGCGGGGGCCGCCCTAAAAACATTCAGTACTTC.

V and J are TRBV5-1 and TRBJ1-2, with D unresolved. CDR1 and CDR2 from the germline V gene are SGHRS and YFSETQ. V shed 1 base and J shed 6 bases, with 10 bases lying between them. CDR3 length: 13 residues. CDR3 region: CASSLLGAHGYTF. CDR3 bases: TGCGCCAGCAGCTTGCTGGGTGCCCATGGCTACACCTTC.

This clonotype was found once. The V gene is TRBV29-1, the J gene TRBJ2-3, with D unclear. CDR1 SQVTM and CDR2 ANQGSEA come from the germline V gene. This CDR3 is 12 amino acids long. V was cut by 4 bases and J by 5 bases, with 10 bases left in between. CDR3 amino acids: CSVGGLGDTQYF. The CDR3 DNA sequence: TGCAGCGTTGGAGGATTGGGAGATACGCAGTATTTT.

The chain employs TRBV20-1 and TRBJ1-5, with D hard to call. V was pared by 3 bases and J by 4 bases, with 7 bases between. Per germline, CDR1 DFQATT and CDR2 SNEGSKA (reference sequence). This CDR3 has 12 amino acids. CDR3 residues: CSARELNQPQHF. The CDR3 DNA reads TGCAGTGCTAGGGAACTTAATCAGCCCCAGCATTTT.

This chain links TRBV28 with TRBJ2-7; D possibly matches TRBD1 or TRBD2 (5 bases each). The germline V gene has CDR1 MDHEN and CDR2 SYDVKM. This CDR3 is 15 amino acids long. The ends were cut back, 2 bases at V and 1 base at J, with 12 bases in the middle. The CDR3: CASSLRDGWSYEQYF. Here the CDR3 DNA reads TGTGCCAGCAGTTTACGGGACGGGTGGTCCTACGAGCAGTACTTC.

This clonotype was detected many times. This chain uses TRBV5-1 with TRBJ1-2; TRBD1 agrees at 8 bases. The ends lost 4 bases at V and 0 bases at J; junction bases unmatched: 2. The CDR3 runs 14 residues. Germline CDR1 is SGHRS and CDR2 is YFSETQ. CDR3 in DNA: TGCGCCAGCAGCCGGACAGGGTCTAACTATGGCTACACCTTC. Protein: CASSRTGSNYGYTF.

This clonotype was counted a few times. The chain is built from TRBV4-1 and TRBJ2-5; D unclear. This CDR3 has 15 amino acids. The V end was cut by 0 bases, the J end by 4 bases, with 12 bases between. Germline values: CDR1 MGHRA, CDR2 YSYEKL. The CDR3 here is CASSQEPAGLETQYF. As DNA, the CDR3 is TGCGCCAGCAGCCAAGAACCTGCAGGCTTAGAGACCCAGTACTTC.

The CDR3 sequence is CSGGILARQTQYF. The CDR3 DNA is TGCAGTGGGGGTATTCTAGCGAGGCAGACCCAGTACTTC. The chain recombines TRBV29-1 with TRBJ2-5, with D maybe TRBD2 (6 bases). CDR1 SQVTM and CDR2 ANQGSEA come from the germline V gene. The CDR3 loop spans 13 amino acids.

Ten or more counts support this clonotype. The chain uses TRBV7-2 and TRBJ2-1, with 10 bases matching TRBD2. The J segment lost 4 bases and the V segment lost 3 bases, leaving 3 bases of the junction unmatched. This CDR3 has 15 amino acids. From germline, CDR1 is SGHTA and CDR2 FQGNSA. The CDR3 sequence: CASSLSAGGYNEQFF. The DNA for the CDR3 is TGTGCCAGCAGCTTGTCAGCGGGGGGGTACAATGAGCAGTTCTTC.

This rearrangement joins TRBV14 to TRBJ1-1; D possibly corresponds to TRBD1 (5 bases). Per the germline V gene, CDR1 is SGHDN and CDR2 is FVKESK. The V end lost 0 bases, the J end lost 3 bases, and 8 bases lay between the germline ends. The CDR3 spans 14 residues. CDR3 sequence: CASSQDRGHTEAFF. DNA of the CDR3: TGTGCCAGCAGCCAAGACCGGGGCCACACTGAAGCTTTCTTT.

The genes are TRBV20-1 and TRBJ2-4; unclear D gene. CDR1 and CDR2 (germline): DFQATT, SNEGSKA (reference sequence). The length of the CDR3 is 16 residues. V was pared by 3 bases and J by 0 bases, with 15 bases between. CDR3 DNA: TGCAGTGCTAGGACAAGCGAGAGACTAGCCAAAAACATTCAGTACTTC. As protein: CSARTSERLAKNIQYF.

This clonotype was seen a handful of times. The J gene is TRBJ2-5, the V gene TRBV5-1; perhaps D is TRBD1 or TRBD2 (5 bases each). The CDR3 has 14 residues. V dropped 2 bases and J dropped 11 bases, with 19 bases sitting between them. Germline lookup yields CDR1 SGHRS and CDR2 YFSETQ. CDR3 protein: CASSFFQGTREQYF. The CDR3 DNA follows: TGCGCCAGCAGCTTTTTTCAGGGAACGAGGGAGCAGTACTTC.

V and J are TRBV7-9 and TRBJ1-4; 10 bases fit TRBD1. Unmatched junction bases numbered 4, after V lost 3 bases and J lost 3 bases. Germline CDR1 reads SEHNR; CDR2 reads FQNEAQ (reference sequence). This CDR3 region has 16 residues. The chain's CDR3 is CASSLGDRGANEKLFF. For the CDR3, the DNA is TGTGCCAGCAGCTTGGGGGACAGGGGCGCTAATGAAAAACTGTTTTTT.

The table lists this clonotype with many counts. J is TRBJ2-5 and V is TRBV28; weak D call: TRBD2 (5 bases). V was cut by 3 bases and J by 5 bases, with 10 bases left in between. The length of the CDR3 is 13 residues. CDR1 and CDR2 from the germline V gene are MDHEN and SYDVKM. The CDR3 bases are TGTGCCAGCAGTTTCTCGGGAAGGGAGACCCAGTACTTC. Translating it yields CASSFSGRETQYF.

The rearrangement joins TRBV2 to TRBJ1-4; TRBD1 is a possible D gene (6 bases). This CDR3 has 16 residues. V lost 5 bases and J 2 bases, leaving 15 bases between the germline ends. Germline CDR1 and CDR2: SNHLY and FYNNEI. The CDR3 DNA sequence: TGTGCCAGCAGTCCCGATCGGGGGGGCACTAATGAAAAACTGTTTTTT. This translates into CASSPDRGGTNEKLFF.

The chain joins TRBV5-1 to TRBJ2-1; the D gene is possibly TRBD2 (6 bases). Deletions cut 8 bases from V and 5 bases from J, with 17 bases between. The CDR3 is 14 amino acids. In germline, CDR1 is SGHRS, CDR2 YFSETQ. The CDR3 loop reads CASIDGLSDNEQFF. Written as DNA, the CDR3 is TGCGCCAGTATCGATGGACTAAGCGACAATGAGCAGTTCTTC.

The chain employs TRBV9 and TRBJ2-3; D uncertain. The ends were cut back, 2 bases at V and 0 bases at J, with 13 bases in the middle. There are 16 residues in the CDR3. Germline V CDR1 and CDR2: SGDLS, YYNGEE. CDR3 DNA: TGTGCCAGCAGCGTTGGGCCTGGTCTTAGCACAGATACGCAGTATTTT. It encodes CASSVGPGLSTDTQYF.

This clonotype was observed a handful of times. The chain joins TRBV4-3 to TRBJ2-3; 11 bases align to TRBD2. Trimming at V came to 0 bases and at J to 3 bases, leaving 8 bases not matched to a gene. Germline CDR1 is LGHNA and CDR2 is YSLEER. The CDR3 sequence is 18 residues long. The CDR3 bases are TGCGCCAGCAGCCAAGATCTACCGACTAGCGGGGTGACAGATACGCAGTATTTT. Encoded protein: CASSQDLPTSGVTDTQYF.

In this sample, this clonotype turned up many times. V usage is TRBV4-1 and J usage is TRBJ2-3; unclear D gene. V lost 2 bases to trimming and J lost 6 bases, with 6 bases between them. The CDR3 runs 12 residues. In germline, CDR1 is MGHRA, CDR2 YSYEKL. Here the CDR3 reads CASSQNMDTQYF. The CDR3 region has the DNA TGCGCCAGCAGCCAAAACATGGATACGCAGTATTTT.

The chain couples TRBV5-1 to TRBJ2-5, with TRBD1 matching over 8 bases. Germline assignment: CDR1 SGHRS and CDR2 YFSETQ. The J segment lost 5 bases and the V segment lost 4 bases, leaving 7 bases of the junction unmatched. CDR3 length: 14 amino acids. The CDR3 DNA is TGCGCCAGCAGCACGGACAGGGAAGGCGAGACCCAGTACTTC. Translated: CASSTDREGETQYF.

The chain uses TRBV5-1 and TRBJ2-7; possible D gene TRBD1, 6 bases. With 3 bases removed from V and 2 bases from J, the gap between germline ends came to 9 bases. Germline V gives CDR1 SGHRS, CDR2 YFSETQ. This CDR3 region has 13 residues. CDR3 in amino acids: CASSSGVAYEQYF. CDR3 nucleotides: TGCGCCAGCAGCTCAGGGGTGGCCTACGAGCAGTACTTC.

The genes are TRBV20-1 and TRBJ1-1; D uncertain. This CDR3 region has 15 residues. Germline loops: CDR1 DFQATT, CDR2 SNEGSKA (reference sequence). Trimming pared 3 bases from V and 1 base from J, leaving 15 bases between. This chain's CDR3 is CSASPQRTENTEAFF. The CDR3 DNA reads TGCAGTGCTAGCCCCCAGAGGACTGAGAACACTGAAGCTTTCTTT.

This chain connects TRBV6-5 to TRBJ1-5; D is undetermined. The CDR3 contains 15 residues. V shed 0 bases and J shed 2 bases, with 8 bases lying between them. Germline CDR1 is MNHEY and CDR2 is SVGAGI. The CDR3, as DNA: TGTGCCAGCAGTTACTCGGGGTTTGGCAATCAGCCCCAGCATTTT. It encodes CASSYSGFGNQPQHF.

The count of this clonotype is one. The gene calls are TRBV5-1 and TRBJ2-1; no firm D call. The V end lost 7 bases, the J end lost 0 bases, and 11 bases lay between the germline ends. The CDR3 loop spans 14 amino acids. CDR1 SGHRS and CDR2 YFSETQ come from the germline V gene. DNA of the CDR3: TGCGCCAGCGGTACAGCGAGCTCCTACAATGAGCAGTTCTTC. Translation: CASGTASSYNEQFF.

This clonotype was observed a handful of times. The genes are TRBV15 and TRBJ2-3; 7 positions agree with TRBD1. Germline values: CDR1 LNHNV, CDR2 YYDKDF (reference sequence). V was pared by 0 bases and J by 1 base, with 4 bases of the junction left unmatched. The CDR3 length is 16 residues. CDR3 in amino acids: CATSREGQLGTDTQYF. The CDR3 DNA is TGTGCCACCAGCAGAGAGGGACAGTTAGGCACAGATACGCAGTATTTT.

The chain has TRBV20-1 and TRBJ2-5, with D unresolved. The CDR3 has 15 residues. Trimming removed 7 bases at V and 4 bases at J, with 22 bases between. Germline V lookup: CDR1 DFQATT, CDR2 SNEGSKA (reference sequence). The CDR3 DNA reads TGCAGTGTAATTGGTGCGGCCTCTGTAGCAGAGACCCAGTACTTC. Protein sequence: CSVIGAASVAETQYF.